This T cell receptor (beta chain) appears in the sequencing data of a study of glioma-infiltrating T cells. Study conclusions and caveats: Gliomas, especially low-grade, showed above-expected tissue-blood divergence; non-neoplastic patients showed below.

This clonotype was observed many times. Antigen unknown. Amplification of TCR alpha and beta CDR3 regions from RNA used iRepertoire nested multiplex PCR. For one-step reverse transcription and amplification, 100-400 ng of tissue mRNA or PBMC total RNA was used. TCRdb passed the multiplex PCR reads through MiXCR, listing each CDR3 protein once. The sample gives about 110,000 distinct CDR3 sequences, less than 30% of which show up once; 35% is in the top ten. With 4 bases clipped from V and 9 bases from J, the junction kept 8 bases outside the gene matches. CDR1 is LNHDA and CDR2 is SQIVND in the germline V gene (reference sequence). This CDR3 has 13 amino acids.

J is TRBJ1-1 and V is TRBV19; TRBD1 matches 7 bases. Input material: glioma tissue, nonneoplastic brain tissue, or PBMCs (not recorded which). This clonotype was obtained from a human donor with low-grade glioma or glioblastoma, undergoing nonglioma brain surgery, or in good health (not recorded which). The CDR3 loop is CASSTLRTGKAFF. The CDR3 nucleotides are TGTGCCAGTAGTACCCTAAGGACAGGAAAAGCTTTCTTT.